The 7 T cell receptor beta chains given below trace back to one sample, sequenced in a study of beta chain features in type 1 diabetes. Expressed TCRB transcripts were sequenced because the isolated RNA had all been reverse transcribed beforehand. Profiling relied on immunoSEQ multiplex PCR, and the TCRdb table lists in-frame clones only, not all of them. The profile covers a few hundred thousand clones, with roughly 12% appearing a single time and approximately 0.015% taken by the ten largest. Sequencing input: naive CD4+ T cells from blood. The receptors come from a man younger than 35 in good health.

This clone was seen a few times. The V call is TRBV9, the J call TRBJ1-1; 7 nucleotides align to TRBD1. Germline loops: CDR1 SGDLS, CDR2 YYNGEE. This CDR3 region has 16 residues. The V segment lost 0 bases and the J segment 5 bases; nucleotides outside the gene matches: 10. In nucleotides, the CDR3 is TGTGCCAGCAGCGTAGGGCAGGGGGTCGGTAGGACTGAAGCTTTCTTT. This translates into CASSVGQGVGRTEAFF. The full variable domain, in which reference TRBV9 and TRBJ1-1 provide the parts outside the CDR3, is DSGVTQTPKHLITATGQRVTLRCSPRSGDLSVYWYQQSLDQGLQFLIQYYNGEERAKGNILERFSAQQFPDLHSELNLSSLELGDSALYFCASSVGQGVGRTEAFFGQGTRLTVV.

This chain links TRBV2 with TRBJ1-5, with 9 bases matching TRBD1. Trimming removed 3 bases from V and 7 bases from J; junction bases left unmatched: 4. The CDR3 has 14 residues. CDR1 and CDR2 (germline): SNHLY, FYNNEI. The CDR3 sequence is CASSEDRGGQPQHF. The CDR3 nucleotides are TGTGCCAGCAGTGAGGACAGGGGAGGGCAGCCCCAGCATTTT. Based on the CDR3 plus reference TRBV2 and TRBJ1-5, the full variable domain is EPEVTQTPSHQVTQMGQEVILRCVPISNHLYFYWYRQILGQKVEFLVSFYNNEISEKSEIFDDQFSVERPDGSNFTLKIRSTKLEDSAMYFCASSEDRGGQPQHFGDGTRLSIL.

This rearrangement joins TRBV19 to TRBJ2-3, with D possibly matching TRBD2 (5 bases). Per the germline V gene, CDR1 is LNHDA and CDR2 is SQIVND (reference sequence). This CDR3 region has 14 residues. The ends were cut back, 4 bases at V and 3 bases at J, with 11 bases in the middle. CDR3 sequence: CASSRGRRTDTQYF. CDR3 sequence (DNA): TGTGCCAGTAGTAGAGGACGGAGGACAGATACGCAGTATTTT.

The V call is TRBV20-1, the J call TRBJ2-1; unclear D gene. The CDR3 contains 11 residues. Germline V lookup: CDR1 DFQATT, CDR2 SNEGSKA (reference sequence). V lost 6 bases and J lost 8, with 11 bases in between. CDR3: CSASTTDEQFF. The CDR3 region has the DNA TGCAGTGCATCAACCACGGATGAGCAGTTCTTC.

The chain links TRBV4-1 to TRBJ1-1, with D hard to call. CDR1 and CDR2 (germline): MGHRA, YSYEKL. The V end lost 4 bases, the J end lost 10 bases, and 13 bases lay between the germline ends. CDR3 length equals 12 residues. The CDR3, as DNA: TGCGCCAGCAGCCCCGCGGGGTTTGGAGCTTTCTTT. This translates into CASSPAGFGAFF.

The J gene is TRBJ2-5, the V gene TRBV7-9; D gene unclear. The ends were cut back, 5 bases at V and 1 base at J, with 11 bases in the middle. Germline V gene data show CDR1 as SEHNR and CDR2 as FQNEAQ (reference sequence). This CDR3 has 14 amino acids. This chain's CDR3 is CASSLWAGQETQYF. CDR3 nucleotides: TGTGCCAGCAGCCTCTGGGCAGGCCAAGAGACCCAGTACTTC.

This clone has just a few counts. The CDR3 bases are TGTGCCAGCAGCTCCGGACAGGGGAGGCATCAGCCCCAGCATTTT. It specifies CASSSGQGRHQPQHF. The chain couples TRBV7-2 to TRBJ1-5; 9 bases are a match to TRBD1. This CDR3 has 15 residues. Germline V CDR1 and CDR2: SGHTA, FQGNSA. V shed 4 bases, J shed 5 bases, and the junction held 6 bases outside the gene matches.